This T cell receptor beta chain was retrieved from a study of glioma-infiltrating T cells. The iRepertoire nested amplicon-rescue multiplex PCR amplified TCR alpha and beta CDR3s from RNA. For one-step reverse transcription and amplification, 100-400 ng of tissue mRNA or PBMC total RNA was used. TCRdb re-analysed the multiplex PCR reads in MiXCR, keeping a single row per CDR3 protein. The table has about 210,000 distinct CDR3 sequences, 30% to 40% seen once; the top ten hold 20% to 25%. Study results and caveats: CDR3 overlap between tissue and blood was very small. Non-neoplastic patients had below-expected tissue-blood divergence, while all gliomas exceeded expectation.

Looked up from germline, CDR1 is SGHTA and CDR2 is FQGNSA. The CDR3 has 17 residues. For this clonotype: Its antigen remains unknown. One junction end does not reproduce the germline sequence, and a read error may be involved.

The chain employs TRBV7-2 and TRBJ2-3; 10 nucleotides align to TRBD2. The source material was glioma tissue, nonneoplastic brain tissue, or PBMCs (not recorded which). This clonotype originated in a human donor with low-grade glioma or glioblastoma, undergoing nonglioma brain surgery, or in good health (not recorded which). CDR3 bases: TGTGCCAGCAGTACACAAGCGGGAGGGATCCTACCCTACGAGCAGTACTTT. Protein sequence: CASSTQAGGILPYEQYF.